The present entry profiles one T cell receptor beta chain with its context. The target antigen is unknown. This CDR3 comprises 14 residues. Germline CDR1 reads SNHLY; CDR2 reads FYNNEI. Trimming took off 1 base at V and 6 bases at J, with 12 bases between the two ends. This specimen belongs to a study of post-analysis software for immune sequencing data. Study-wide results and caveats: Relative to controls, patients had several TRBV segments at higher frequency, with TRBV5-6, TRBV5-1 and TRBV20-1 among these.

TCR beta libraries were prepared from cDNA with unique molecular identifiers. MiXCR, run by TCRdb on the PCR reads, gives a single entry per CDR3 protein. The sample gives fewer than 850,000 distinct CDR3 sequences, more than 45% of which show up once; 4.9% is in the top ten. The TCR originated in a girl between 10 and 17 years old with multiple sclerosis. The chain couples TRBV2 to TRBJ1-2; D is unclear. The sample comprised blood. The CDR3 region is CASSEVGTWDGYTF. Written as DNA, the CDR3 is TGTGCCAGCAGTGAAGTGGGAACGTGGGATGGCTACACCTTC. The full variable domain, in which reference TRBV2 and TRBJ1-2 provide the parts outside the CDR3, is EPEVTQTPSHQVTQMGQEVILRCVPISNHLYFYWYRQILGQKVEFLVSFYNNEISEKSEIFDDQFSVERPDGSNFTLKIRSTKLEDSAMYFCASSEVGTWDGYTFGSGTRLTVV.